This entry concerns a single T cell receptor beta chain. The antigen remains undetermined. The read ends 3 residues before the CDR3 terminus; that terminus is restored from the germline J gene. These data originate in a study of T cells in women clearing cervical HPV infection. General study findings and limits: A classifier using richness and V gene abundances reached an AUC of around 0.78.

V was cut by 5 bases and J by 0 bases, with 16 bases left in between. Germline V gives CDR1 DFQATT, CDR2 SNEGSKA (reference sequence). This CDR3 spans 15 amino acids. The method was immunoSEQ multiplex PCR; TCRdb's version includes in-frame clones alone and lacks a portion of them. The table counts about 23,000 clones; roughly 25% lies in the top ten. This sequence joins TRBV20-1 and TRBJ1-2, with D unresolved. Sequencing input: blood buffy coat. This TCR was recovered from a woman between 18 and 70 years old with a cervical HPV16 infection that either progressed to CIN3+ or cleared (not recorded which). CDR3 bases read: TGCAGTGCTCCACCTAGGACTCAAACTAACTATGGC. Translated, it gives CSAPPRTQTNYG. The entire CDR3 sequence reads CSAPPRTQTNYGYTF.